The source of this TCR beta chain is a study of cytomegalovirus exposure and HLA in healthy donors. A multiplex PCR was run with 60 Vbeta primers and 13 Jbeta primers. The table came from immunoSEQ multiplex PCR; TCRdb's copy has only in-frame clones and leaves some out. The sample holds around 80,000 clones; 78% are singletons and the top ten take approximately 1.6%. The CDR3 runs to 14 residues. Germline-derived CDR1 and CDR2 are LNHDA and SQIVND (reference sequence). The V and J ends lost 6 bases and 3 bases, in that order; junction bases with no gene match: 5. Source material: PBMCs. J is TRBJ2-5 and V is TRBV19; 9 nucleotides agree with TRBD1. The TCR sequence derives from a middle-aged man in good health and CMV-seronegative. The CDR3 DNA reads TGTGCCAGTAGGGACAGGGGAAGGGAAGAGACCCAGTACTTC. It specifies CASRDRGREETQYF.